The next 12 T cell receptor beta chains were all read from a single sample in a study of regulatory dendritic cells for organ transplantation. Sorted T cells were CFSE-labeled and cultured 5 days with allogeneic regulatory or mature dendritic cells at 1:10. No antigens are known for them. TCRdb's copy holds only in-frame clones and misses some; the assay was immunoSEQ multiplex PCR. The sample holds fewer than 25,000 clones, over 75% seen once. Material for sequencing was naive CD4+ T cells from blood cultured with regulatory dendritic cells. Subset defined: CD45RA+ naive T cells. The source of these receptors is a human donor in good health.

J is TRBJ1-1 and V is TRBV30; no reliable D call. The V and J ends lost 1 base and 2 bases respectively, with 14 bases between them. There are 15 residues in the CDR3. Germline CDR1 and CDR2: GTSNPN and SVGIG (reference sequence). The CDR3 loop is CAWSAHIGSNTEAFF. In DNA form, the CDR3 reads TGTGCCTGGAGTGCCCATATAGGGTCTAACACTGAAGCTTTCTTT.

This clone was counted once. The chain couples TRBV9 to TRBJ2-3; TRBD2 matches 10 bases. Germline-derived CDR1 and CDR2 are SGDLS and YYNGEE. This CDR3 has 17 amino acids. The V segment lost 0 bases and the J segment 1 base; nucleotides outside the gene matches: 5. CDR3 sequence: CASSVGLAGIGTDTQYF. CDR3 nucleotides: TGTGCCAGCAGCGTAGGACTAGCGGGTATCGGCACAGATACGCAGTATTTT. The variable domain in full, completed from reference TRBV9 and TRBJ2-3, reads DSGVTQTPKHLITATGQRVTLRCSPRSGDLSVYWYQQSLDQGLQFLIQYYNGEERAKGNILERFSAQQFPDLHSELNLSSLELGDSALYFCASSVGLAGIGTDTQYFGPGTRLTVL.

As DNA, the CDR3 is TGTGCCACCAGCAGAGCCAGGACTAGCGGGCTACAAGAGACCCAGTACTTC. As protein: CATSRARTSGLQETQYF. This chain joins TRBV15 and TRBJ2-5; 11 nucleotides align to TRBD2. The CDR3 loop spans 17 amino acids. The junction had 6 bases not matched to a gene; V was cut back by 1 base and J by 2 bases. CDR1 LNHNV and CDR2 YYDKDF come from the germline V gene (reference sequence). The full variable domain, its missing parts supplied by reference TRBV15 and TRBJ2-5, is DAMVIQNPRYQVTQFGKPVTLSCSQTLNHNVMYWYQQKSSQAPKLLFHYYDKDFNNEADTPDNFQSRRPNTSFCFLDIRSPGLGDTAMYLCATSRARTSGLQETQYFGPGTRLLVL.

The chain joins TRBV7-2 to TRBJ2-7, with TRBD2 matching over 12 bases. Germline values: CDR1 SGHTA, CDR2 FQGNSA. The length of the CDR3 is 15 residues. The junction had 3 bases not matched to a gene; V was cut back by 2 bases and J by 4 bases. CDR3 sequence (DNA): TGTGCCAGCAGCTTAACGACTAGCGGGAGTTACGAGCAGTACTTC. Residues: CASSLTTSGSYEQYF.

This chain's CDR3 is CAISQGDTQYF. The DNA of the CDR3 is TGTGCCATCAGCCAGGGGGATACGCAGTATTTT. This sequence joins TRBV10-3 and TRBJ2-3; tentative D call: TRBD1 (6 bases). CDR3 length: 11 residues. Deletions cut 6 bases from V and 6 bases from J, with 7 bases between. Germline V gives CDR1 ENHRY, CDR2 SYGVKD.

V gene TRBV15 combines with J gene TRBJ2-3; 10 nucleotides match TRBD2. Germline assignment: CDR1 LNHNV and CDR2 YYDKDF (reference sequence). This CDR3 comprises 17 residues. V shed 2 bases and J 3 bases; nucleotides not matched to a gene: 8. The CDR3 nucleotides read TGTGCCACCAGCAGACAAAAAGCGGGGGGGCTAACAGATACGCAGTATTTT. Translating gives CATSRQKAGGLTDTQYF.

The V call is TRBV6-6, the J call TRBJ2-5; D may be TRBD1 (5 bases). The DNA end is a closer match to TRBJ2-7, so the J assignment may be wrong. This CDR3 region has 13 residues. Per the germline V gene, CDR1 is MNHNY and CDR2 is SVGAGI (reference sequence). As DNA, the CDR3 is TGTGCCAGCAGTTACCAGGGTACCTACGAGCAGTACTTC. Its protein is CASSYQGTYEQYF.

This sequence joins TRBV19 and TRBJ1-5; TRBD1 matches 9 bases. CDR3 size: 18 residues. Trimming took 6 bases from V and 5 from J; bases not matched to a gene: 17. The germline V gene encodes CDR1 LNHDA and CDR2 SQIVND (reference sequence). The CDR3 sequence: CASSPRDRAVSPDQPQHF. CDR3 DNA sequence: TGTGCCAGTAGCCCCCGGGACAGGGCTGTTTCTCCGGATCAGCCCCAGCATTTT.

This sequence joins TRBV6-5 and TRBJ2-5; TRBD1 matches 9 bases. There are 12 residues in the CDR3. The V and J ends lost 9 bases and 4 bases, in that order; junction bases with no gene match: 3. Per the germline V gene, CDR1 is MNHEY and CDR2 is SVGAGI. CDR3 sequence: CASGQGSETQYF. CDR3 in DNA: TGTGCCAGTGGACAGGGGTCAGAGACCCAGTACTTC.

The chain recombines TRBV18 with TRBJ2-3; D tentatively reads TRBD1 or TRBD2 (5 bases each). Trimming took off 4 bases at V and 2 bases at J, with 10 bases between the two ends. The CDR3 contains 14 residues. CDR1 is KGHSH and CDR2 is LQKENI in the germline V gene. CDR3 residues: CASSLTGPTDTQYF. For the CDR3, the DNA is TGTGCCAGCTCACTTACGGGGCCCACAGATACGCAGTATTTT. Looking up the rest from reference TRBV18 and TRBJ2-3 gives the full variable domain: NAGVMQNPRHLVRRRGQEARLRCSPMKGHSHVYWYRQLPEEGLKFMVYLQKENIIDESGMPKERFSAEFPKEGPSILRIQQVVRGDSAAYFCASSLTGPTDTQYFGPGTRLTVL.

The V and J genes are TRBV7-9 and TRBJ2-7, with 7 bases identical to TRBD1. The CDR3 loop spans 13 amino acids. V lost 6 bases and J lost 4; bases outside the gene matches: 6. Per germline, CDR1 SEHNR and CDR2 FQNEAQ (reference sequence). CDR3: CASRSTGAYEQYF. The DNA of the CDR3 is TGTGCCAGCAGGTCAACAGGGGCTTACGAGCAGTACTTC.

The chain links TRBV4-3 to TRBJ2-7, with D possibly matching TRBD2 (6 bases). The CDR3 length is 16 residues. The V end lost 1 base, the J end lost 2 bases, and 15 bases lay between the germline ends. Germline V lookup: CDR1 LGHNA, CDR2 YSLEER. CDR3 in amino acids: CASSQVLGGAAYEQYF. The CDR3 nucleotides read TGCGCCAGCAGCCAAGTCCTTGGAGGGGCTGCCTACGAGCAGTACTTC.